The present T cell receptor (beta chain) was sequenced within a study of CD8+ T cells in alopecia areata. General observations from the study: Scalp lesions, especially in alopecia totalis/universalis, had higher clonality than normal scalp. Sequences from scalp samples also cover resident alphabeta T cells of normal skin.

On this clone itself: Its specificity is unknown.

Germline assignment: CDR1 MDHEN and CDR2 SYDVKM. V gave up 3 bases and J gave up 0 bases; unmatched junction bases: 3. The CDR3 is 15 amino acids. Extraction of RNA preceded its reverse transcription into cDNA, which served as the sequencing template. Sequenced by immunoSEQ multiplex PCR; TCRdb stores in-frame clones only, minus some. The table has 150,000 to 200,000 clones, roughly 60% seen once; the top ten hold over 4%. Researchers picked out CD4+ and CD8+ T cells from PBMCs by sorting. The TCR originated in a human donor in good health. Material for sequencing was CD4+ T cells sorted from blood. V usage is TRBV28 and J usage is TRBJ2-7, with 9 nucleotides matching TRBD2. The CDR3 coding sequence is TGTGCCAGCAGTTTCCATAGCGGGAGCTCCTACGAGCAGTACTTC. It codes for CASSFHSGSSYEQYF. Filled out from reference TRBV28 and TRBJ2-7, the complete variable domain reads DVKVTQSSRYLVKRTGEKVFLECVQDMDHENMFWYRQDPGLGLRLIYFSYDVKMKEKGDIPEGYSVSREKKERFSLILESASTNQTSMYLCASSFHSGSSYEQYFGPGTRLTVT.